This T cell receptor (beta chain) was sequenced in a study of shared clonotypes between healthy human individuals. The V and J ends lost 2 bases and 2 bases respectively, with 11 bases between them. The CDR3 runs 15 residues. The V gene's germline CDR1 is SNHLY and CDR2 FYNNEI. Whole-study results and caveats: Donor clonotype sharing was expected to depend on sequencing depth. Sampling covered blood only; tissue repertoires likely differ.

Points on this clone: Antigen: not known.

At the deep level, the assay was run. Researchers sequenced unsorted PBMC DNA using ten immunoSEQ deep assay plates. Sequencing was performed with immunoSEQ multiplex PCR; in TCRdb, only in-frame clones are kept and a portion is missing. Of about 520,000 clones listed, more than 75% are singletons. Sequencing used PBMCs. The origin of this receptor is a woman between 40 and 50 years old in good health. Some clones in this sample may be carry-over from other donors' samples. The chain employs TRBV2 and TRBJ2-3, with no clear D. The CDR3 loop is CASSELLGFTDTQYF. Here the CDR3 DNA reads TGTGCCAGCAGTGAACTCTTGGGCTTCACAGATACGCAGTATTTT. Combining the CDR3 with reference TRBV2 and TRBJ2-3 gives the whole variable domain EPEVTQTPSHQVTQMGQEVILRCVPISNHLYFYWYRQILGQKVEFLVSFYNNEISEKSEIFDDQFSVERPDGSNFTLKIRSTKLEDSAMYFCASSELLGFTDTQYFGPGTRLTVL.